What follows are 15 T cell receptor beta chains derived from one specimen sequenced in a study of blood T cell repertoires in COVID-19. The table came from immunoSEQ multiplex PCR; TCRdb's copy has only in-frame clones and leaves some out. The sample contains more than 70,000 clones, roughly 90% of which appear only once. Material: peripheral blood. The receptors come from a woman in her forties or fifties with active or convalescent COVID-19.

The rearrangement links TRBV5-1 to TRBJ2-5; 9 positions agree with TRBD1. CDR3 length equals 14 residues. CDR1 is SGHRS and CDR2 is YFSETQ in the germline V gene. Germline trimming cut 4 bases from V and 2 bases from J; bases unmatched to any gene: 3. The CDR3 loop is CASSKTGGQETQYF. The CDR3 nucleotides read TGCGCCAGCAGCAAGACAGGGGGTCAAGAGACCCAGTACTTC.

This clone was seen a single time. V usage is TRBV5-1 and J usage is TRBJ2-7; D perhaps matches TRBD1 (5 bases). V was cut by 0 bases and J by 6 bases, with 10 bases left in between. The CDR3 contains 13 residues. CDR1 is SGHRS, CDR2 YFSETQ, per germline. CDR3 amino acids: CASSLDGAGEQYF. DNA of the CDR3: TGCGCCAGCAGCTTGGATGGGGCCGGCGAGCAGTACTTC. The complete variable domain, with remaining parts taken from reference TRBV5-1 and TRBJ2-7, reads KAGVTQTPRYLIKTRGQQVTLSCSPISGHRSVSWYQQTPGQGLQFLFEYFSETQRNKGNFPGRFSGRQFSNSRSEMNVSTLELGDSALYLCASSLDGAGEQYFGPGTRLTVT.

The chain links TRBV9 to TRBJ1-6; TRBD1 aligns across 9 bases. The CDR3 covers 14 residues. The V gene's germline CDR1 is SGDLS and CDR2 YYNGEE. With 3 bases clipped from V and 6 bases from J, the junction kept 1 base outside the gene matches. The CDR3 DNA reads TGTGCCAGCAGCGGACAGGGGGGTAATTCACCCCTCCACTTT. Protein: CASSGQGGNSPLHF. The whole variable domain, remainder taken from reference TRBV9 and TRBJ1-6, is DSGVTQTPKHLITATGQRVTLRCSPRSGDLSVYWYQQSLDQGLQFLIQYYNGEERAKGNILERFSAQQFPDLHSELNLSSLELGDSALYFCASSGQGGNSPLHFGNGTRLTVT.

This chain connects TRBV2 to TRBJ1-1; 9 bases are shared with TRBD1. The CDR3 is 16 residues long. Germline V CDR1 and CDR2: SNHLY, FYNNEI. V was clipped by 7 bases and J by 5 bases; unmatched bases: 14. CDR3 sequence (DNA): TGTGCCAGCAATCACGGGACAGGGCCCTCTCGGACTGAAGCTTTCTTT. It specifies CASNHGTGPSRTEAFF.

In its sample, this clone was seen once. The chain uses TRBV4-1 and TRBJ2-5; tentative D call: TRBD2 (5 bases). Germline V gene sequence: CDR1 MGHRA, CDR2 YSYEKL. V was cut by 1 base and J by 5 bases, with 14 bases left in between. CDR3 length equals 15 residues. The CDR3 is CASSQGGLGRETQYF. CDR3 bases: TGCGCCAGCAGCCAAGGAGGGTTAGGGCGGGAGACCCAGTACTTC.

The chain is built from TRBV27 and TRBJ1-1; possibly TRBD1 for D (5 bases). Trimming stripped 6 bases from V and 0 bases from J, with 11 bases between. Germline lookup yields CDR1 MNHEY and CDR2 SMNVEV (reference sequence). The CDR3 loop spans 14 amino acids. CDR3 bases: TGTGCCAGCAGGGACATGTTCATGAACACTGAAGCTTTCTTT. Amino acid sequence: CASRDMFMNTEAFF.

The chain recombines TRBV4-3 with TRBJ1-4; 9 positions agree with TRBD1. Germline CDR1 is LGHNA and CDR2 is YSLEER. Unmatched junction bases numbered 7, after V lost 4 bases and J lost 4 bases. The CDR3 is 16 amino acids. The CDR3 DNA is TGCGCCAGCAGCCGATACAGGGGGCTGGATAATGAAAAACTGTTTTTT. Encoded protein: CASSRYRGLDNEKLFF.

The gene calls are TRBV7-2 and TRBJ1-6; tentatively, D is TRBD1 (5 bases). Germline CDR1 is SGHTA and CDR2 is FQGNSA. This CDR3 contains 18 residues. The V end lost 4 bases, the J end lost 9 bases, and 25 bases lay between the germline ends. Here the CDR3 DNA reads TGTGCCAGCAGCTCCTCGCTTTTATCCGGGACTAGCGGTTCACCCCTCCACTTT. This translates into CASSSSLLSGTSGSPLHF.

This chain uses TRBV7-2 with TRBJ1-5, with 8 bases that match TRBD1. Germline assignment: CDR1 SGHTA and CDR2 FQGNSA. The CDR3 consists of 16 residues. The V segment lost 3 bases and the J segment 5 bases; nucleotides outside the gene matches: 9. The CDR3 nucleotides read TGTGCCAGCAGCTTCACAGGGGGAAGCGGGGATCAGCCCCAGCATTTT. Residues: CASSFTGGSGDQPQHF.

The rearrangement links TRBV28 to TRBJ1-2; TRBD1 agrees at 7 bases. The CDR3 consists of 13 residues. Germline trimming cut 6 bases from V and 2 bases from J; bases unmatched to any gene: 3. Germline V gene sequence: CDR1 MDHEN, CDR2 SYDVKM. The CDR3 spells CASSGQENYGYTF. DNA for the CDR3: TGTGCCAGCAGCGGACAGGAGAACTATGGCTACACCTTC.

A word on this clone: It may be a read error: a sequence one base away is much more abundant. The rearrangement uses TRBV10-2 and TRBJ1-2, with 9 positions matching TRBD1. The CDR3 has 13 residues. The V segment lost 6 bases and the J segment 4 bases; nucleotides outside the gene matches: 3. CDR1 and CDR2 (germline): WSHSY, SAAADI. The CDR3 DNA sequence: TGCGCCAGCAGCCCGGGACAGGGCTATGGCTACACCTTC. Translated: CASSPGQGYGYTF.

J is TRBJ1-2 and V is TRBV4-2; the D gene is possibly TRBD1 (6 bases). Per the germline V gene, CDR1 is LGHNA and CDR2 is YNFKEQ. V lost 2 bases to trimming and J lost 2 bases, with 9 bases between them. This CDR3 comprises 14 residues. CDR3 residues: CASSQLDRNYGYTF. For the CDR3, the DNA is TGTGCCAGCAGCCAACTAGACAGGAACTATGGCTACACCTTC.

This clone appeared once. This chain uses TRBV6-2 or TRBV6-3 with TRBJ2-1; 7 bases are shared with TRBD1. The germline V gene has CDR1 MNHEY and CDR2 SVGEGT. Germline trimming cut 0 bases from V and 2 bases from J; bases unmatched to any gene: 4. The CDR3 extends over 16 amino acids. CDR3 protein: CASSYSSGGAYNEQFF. CDR3 in DNA: TGTGCCAGCAGTTACTCGTCAGGGGGTGCCTACAATGAGCAGTTCTTC.

A single count supports this clone. The chain links TRBV29-1 to TRBJ1-2; D unresolved. In germline, CDR1 is SQVTM, CDR2 ANQGSEA. V lost 6 bases and J 4 bases, leaving 21 bases between the germline ends. The CDR3 totals 15 residues. The CDR3: CSVRRELLSSYGYTF. In nucleotides, the CDR3 is TGCAGCGTGAGGAGGGAACTTCTTTCCAGCTATGGCTACACCTTC.

The chain joins TRBV20-1 to TRBJ2-3; 7 positions match TRBD2. The junction had 8 bases not matched to a gene; V was cut back by 3 bases and J by 5 bases. The CDR3 has 14 residues. Germline V gene lookup returns CDR1 DFQATT and CDR2 SNEGSKA (reference sequence). CDR3 in amino acids: CSASPPGGLDTQYF. CDR3 DNA sequence: TGCAGTGCTAGTCCCCCGGGAGGCTTAGATACGCAGTATTTT.